The clone carrying this T cell receptor beta chain occurred once. Its antigen is not known. Treatment of the sample: 15 to 20 received Ad26.COV2.S at low or high dose, single or two shots; roughly five received placebo; per-sample allocation not given. Material that was analyzed had been drawn on day 63 after the first vaccine or placebo injection. The repertoire was sequenced with immunoSEQ multiplex PCR; TCRdb's copy has only in-frame clones and lacks some. The sample has hundreds of thousands of clones; about 85% are singletons. The data originate from a study of Ad26.COV2.S vaccination and SARS-CoV-2 variants. Study information: Intramuscular Ad26.COV2.S doses were given once or twice, 56 days apart.

The V segment lost 1 base and the J segment 7 bases; nucleotides outside the gene matches: 6. Germline V gene data show CDR1 as LGHDT and CDR2 as YNNKEL (reference sequence). The CDR3 is made up of 16 amino acids. Whole-study results and caveats: A substantial breadth of spike-specific CD8+ and CD4+ T cell responses after vaccination has been reported. The analyses of TCR breadth and depth may have understated the size of total T cell responses. Across vaccine and placebo recipients, the breadth of non-spike TCRs was similar.

This clonotype originated in a person aged 18-60 years who received the Ad26.COV2.S COVID-19 vaccine or a placebo. The sample was peripheral blood, taken in a trial of Ad26.COV2.S vaccine versus placebo. The rearrangement joins TRBV3-1 (or the pseudogene TRBV3-2) to TRBJ2-3; 12 positions agree with TRBD2. In nucleotides, the CDR3 is TGTGCCAGCAGCCAAGGGCCTAGCGGGGGGGCATATACGCAGTATTTT. Translating it yields CASSQGPSGGAYTQYF.